Listed below are T cell receptor beta chains from one sample, sequenced in a study of radiotherapy plus CTLA-4 blockade in lung cancer. The protocol was immunoSEQ multiplex PCR, while the TCRdb copy is restricted to in-frame clones and leaves out a portion. The data contain roughly 66,000 clones, around 81% of them singletons. Material: peripheral blood, obtained from a patient treated with radiotherapy plus ipilimumab. The source of these receptors is a human donor with non-small cell lung cancer who had a partial response to radiotherapy plus ipilimumab. Both conserved end residues are part of each CDR3. D genes are given only for firm matches. Clone size appears in some rows only: once, few, many, or a class for an expanded clone.

D	size	V	J	DNA	CDR3
.	.	TRBV21-1	TRBJ2-1	TGTGCCAGCAGCAAACATAGGAGACCGGGACAACACTACAATGAGCAGTTCTTC	CASSKHRRPGQHYNEQFF
.	.	TRBV18	TRBJ2-2	TGTGCCAGCTCACCACTGGGGGCAGACACCGGGGAGCTGTTTTTT	CASSPLGADTGELFF
.	.	TRBV12-5	TRBJ2-3	TGTGCTAGTGGCAGAGGGGATACGCAGTATTTT	CASGRGDTQYF
.	.	TRBV7-6	TRBJ1-1	TGTGCCAGCAGCTTTACGGGCGGGGGAGCTTTCTTT	CASSFTGGGAFF
TRBD1	.	TRBV7-3	TRBJ2-1	TGTGCCAGCAGCCCCCGGGACAGGGGAGGTGAGCAGTTCTTC	CASSPRDRGGEQFF
.	few	TRBV5-1	TRBJ1-1	TGCGCCAGCAGCTTTGGGGCCAGGGGCGGGAGCACTGAAGCTTTCTTT	CASSFGARGGSTEAFF
.	.	TRBV20-1	TRBJ1-1	TGCAGTGCGCTTCCTGCAGATGAAGCTTTCTTT	CSALPADEAFF
TRBD1	.	TRBV4-1	TRBJ1-4	TGCGCCAGCAGCCAATCCCCTCAGGGGGCAAGTGAAAAACTGTTTTTT	CASSQSPQGASEKLFF
TRBD2	.	TRBV5-1	TRBJ2-1	TGCGCCAGCAGCTTGGTAGCGGGAGGGAACAATGAGCAGTTCTTC	CASSLVAGGNNEQFF
.	.	TRBV27	TRBJ2-7	TGTGCCAGCAGTTTATGGGGCGGGGCGAGCTCCTACGAGCAGTACTTC	CASSLWGGASSYEQYF
.	.	TRBV6-4	TRBJ1-2	TGTGCCAGCAGTCAGTTCTCCGGGGTGAACTATGGCTACACCTTC	CASSQFSGVNYGYTF
.	.	TRBV28	TRBJ1-1	TGTGCCAGCAGTATACAGGAAATGAACACTGAAGCTTTCTTT	CASSIQEMNTEAFF
.	once	TRBV7-2	TRBJ1-2	TGTGCCAGCATCACCCCGCCAGGTCATGGCTACACCTTC	CASITPPGHGYTF
TRBD2	.	TRBV18	TRBJ2-2	TGTGCCAGCTCACAGGGACTAGCGGGAGAAACCGGGGAGCTGTTTTTT	CASSQGLAGETGELFF
TRBD1	.	TRBV15	TRBJ2-3	TGTGCCACCAGCAGAAACAGGGGTTCCGCAGATACGCAGTATTTT	CATSRNRGSADTQYF
.	.	TRBV5-5	TRBJ2-7	TGTGCCAGCAGCTTGAGTCAGGTCCCAACCTACGAGCAGTACTTC	CASSLSQVPTYEQYF
.	medium-sized	TRBV6-5	TRBJ1-3	TGTGCCAGCACCAAAAGGGGGATGGAGGACACCATATATTTT	CASTKRGMEDTIYF
TRBD2	.	TRBV19	TRBJ2-1	TGTGCCAGTAGTACACTGAGGACTAGCGGGACAGGGAATGAGCAGTTCTTC	CASSTLRTSGTGNEQFF
.	once	TRBV15	TRBJ1-4	TGTGCCACCAGCAGAGATCCGGCAGGGCAACTGTTTTTT	CATSRDPAGQLFF
TRBD1	.	TRBV5-1	TRBJ2-5	TGCGCCAGCAGCTTGGATAAGGGGACAGGGGAACCGGAGACCCAGTACTTC	CASSLDKGTGEPETQYF